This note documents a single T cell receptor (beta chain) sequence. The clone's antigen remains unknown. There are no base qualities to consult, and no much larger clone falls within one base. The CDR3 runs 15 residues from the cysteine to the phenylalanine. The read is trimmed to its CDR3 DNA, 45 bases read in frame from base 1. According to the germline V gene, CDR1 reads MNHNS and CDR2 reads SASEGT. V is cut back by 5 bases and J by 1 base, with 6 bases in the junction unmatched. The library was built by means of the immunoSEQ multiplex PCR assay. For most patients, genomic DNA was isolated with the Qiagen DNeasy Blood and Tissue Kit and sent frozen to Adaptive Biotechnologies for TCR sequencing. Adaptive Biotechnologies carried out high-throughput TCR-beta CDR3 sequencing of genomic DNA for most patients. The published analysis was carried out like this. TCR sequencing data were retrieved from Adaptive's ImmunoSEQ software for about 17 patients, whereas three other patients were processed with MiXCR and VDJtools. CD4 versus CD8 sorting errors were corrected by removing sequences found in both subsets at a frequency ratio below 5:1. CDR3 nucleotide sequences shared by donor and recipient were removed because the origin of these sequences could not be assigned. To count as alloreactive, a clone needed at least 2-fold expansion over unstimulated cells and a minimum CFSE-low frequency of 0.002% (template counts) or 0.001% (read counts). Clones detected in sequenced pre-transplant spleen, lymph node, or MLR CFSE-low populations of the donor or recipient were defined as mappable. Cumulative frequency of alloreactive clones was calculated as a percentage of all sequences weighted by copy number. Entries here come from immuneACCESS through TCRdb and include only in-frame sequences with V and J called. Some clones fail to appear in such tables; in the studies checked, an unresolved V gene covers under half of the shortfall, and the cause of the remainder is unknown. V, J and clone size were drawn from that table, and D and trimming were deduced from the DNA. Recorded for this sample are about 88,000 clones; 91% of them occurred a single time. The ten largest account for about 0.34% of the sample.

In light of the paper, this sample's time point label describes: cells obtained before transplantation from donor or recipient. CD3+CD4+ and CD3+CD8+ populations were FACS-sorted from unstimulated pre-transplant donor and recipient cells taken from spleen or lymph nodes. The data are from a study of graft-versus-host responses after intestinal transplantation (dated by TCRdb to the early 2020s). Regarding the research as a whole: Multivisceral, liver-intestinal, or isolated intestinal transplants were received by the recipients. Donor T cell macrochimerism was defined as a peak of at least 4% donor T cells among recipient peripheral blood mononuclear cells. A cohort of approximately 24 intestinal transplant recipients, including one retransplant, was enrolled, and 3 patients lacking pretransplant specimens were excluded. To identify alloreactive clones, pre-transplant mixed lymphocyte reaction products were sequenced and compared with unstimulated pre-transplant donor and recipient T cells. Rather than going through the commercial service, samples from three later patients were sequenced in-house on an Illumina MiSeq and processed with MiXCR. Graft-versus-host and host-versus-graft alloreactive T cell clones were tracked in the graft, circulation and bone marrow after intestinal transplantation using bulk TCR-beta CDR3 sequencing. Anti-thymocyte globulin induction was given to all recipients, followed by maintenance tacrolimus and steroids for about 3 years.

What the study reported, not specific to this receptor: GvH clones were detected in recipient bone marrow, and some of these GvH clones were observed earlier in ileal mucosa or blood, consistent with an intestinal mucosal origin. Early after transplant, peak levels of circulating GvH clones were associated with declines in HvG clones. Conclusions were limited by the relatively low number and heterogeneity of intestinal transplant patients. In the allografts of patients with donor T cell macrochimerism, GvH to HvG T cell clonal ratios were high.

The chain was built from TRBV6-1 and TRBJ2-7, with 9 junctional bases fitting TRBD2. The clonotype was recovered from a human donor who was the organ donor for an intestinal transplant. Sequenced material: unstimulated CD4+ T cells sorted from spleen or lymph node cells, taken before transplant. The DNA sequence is TGTGCCAGCAGTACCTATAGCGGGGGTTCCTACGAGCAGTACTTC. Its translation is CASSTYSGGSYEQYF.